These 25 T cell receptor beta chains share one sample of origin, sequenced in a study of long-term antiretroviral therapy in people with HIV. Sequencing used immunoSEQ v3.0 at survey level. The assay was immunoSEQ multiplex PCR, and TCRdb's table has in-frame clones only and misses some. The sample lists some 25,000 clones, around 80% occurring once. Source: unsorted PBMCs, taken 3 years after starting antiretroviral therapy. Every receptor here comes from a man in his fifties with HIV.

The chain uses TRBV28 and TRBJ2-3; TRBD1 matches at 9 bases. The germline CDR1 and CDR2 sequences are MDHEN and SYDVKM. This CDR3 contains 16 residues. The J segment lost 2 bases and the V segment lost 4 bases, leaving 7 bases of the junction unmatched. The CDR3 loop reads CASSWTGQGYTDTQYF. In DNA form, the CDR3 reads TGTGCCAGCAGTTGGACGGGACAGGGATACACAGATACGCAGTATTTT. Looking up the rest from reference TRBV28 and TRBJ2-3 gives the full variable domain: DVKVTQSSRYLVKRTGEKVFLECVQDMDHENMFWYRQDPGLGLRLIYFSYDVKMKEKGDIPEGYSVSREKKERFSLILESASTNQTSMYLCASSWTGQGYTDTQYFGPGTRLTVL.

The chain is built from TRBV15 and TRBJ2-2; D tentatively reads TRBD1 or TRBD2 (5 bases each). Germline V gene data show CDR1 as LNHNV and CDR2 as YYDKDF (reference sequence). This CDR3 spans 15 amino acids. The ends were cut back, 5 bases at V and 4 bases at J, with 14 bases in the middle. CDR3 coding DNA: TGTGCCACCAGCCAAGAGGGGCTTAGCACCGGGGAGCTGTTTTTT. Protein product: CATSQEGLSTGELFF.

V is TRBV7-3 and J is TRBJ2-3; D is unclear. Germline-derived CDR1 and CDR2 are SGHTA and FQGTGA. V was clipped by 5 bases and J by 2 bases, with 5 bases between them. CDR3 length: 12 residues. This chain's CDR3 is CASSLFTDTQYF. In DNA form, the CDR3 reads TGTGCCAGCAGCCTATTCACAGATACGCAGTATTTT.

The chain couples TRBV7-3 to TRBJ2-7; 9 nucleotides agree with TRBD1. V was pared by 5 bases and J by 3 bases, with 11 bases of the junction left unmatched. CDR1 SGHTA and CDR2 FQGTGA come from the germline V gene. This CDR3 spans 16 amino acids. The CDR3 DNA follows: TGTGCCAGCAGCCCCGGGCCGGACAGGGGCTTCTACGAGCAGTACTTC. It translates to CASSPGPDRGFYEQYF. Based on the CDR3 plus reference TRBV7-3 and TRBJ2-7, the full variable domain is GAGVSQTPSNKVTEKGKYVELRCDPISGHTALYWYRQSLGQGPEFLIYFQGTGAADDSGLPNDRFFAVRPEGSVSTLKIQRTERGDSAVYLCASSPGPDRGFYEQYFGPGTRLTVT.

V is TRBV19 and J is TRBJ2-1; 8 nucleotides align to TRBD2. V lost 5 bases, J lost 4 bases, and 7 bases stayed unmatched. The CDR3 sequence is 15 residues long. Germline CDR1 reads LNHDA; CDR2 reads SQIVND (reference sequence). DNA for the CDR3: TGTGCCAGTAGTGTTGAGCGGGAGCAGTACAATGAGCAGTTCTTC. Translation: CASSVEREQYNEQFF.

V and J are TRBV28 and TRBJ1-3; 7 bases match TRBD1. Per the germline V gene, CDR1 is MDHEN and CDR2 is SYDVKM. The CDR3 loop spans 17 amino acids. V gave up 4 bases and J gave up 7 bases; unmatched junction bases: 16. CDR3 in DNA: TGTGCCAGCAGTTCAAACGAACAGGGGACGCCGTTCAACACCATATATTTT. Protein product: CASSSNEQGTPFNTIYF.

The J gene is TRBJ1-2, the V gene TRBV7-2; D is uncertain. The germline gives CDR1 SGHTA, CDR2 FQGNSA. V lost 5 bases and J lost 7, with 8 bases in between. This CDR3 region has 11 residues. CDR3: CASSLVRGYTF. The CDR3 DNA reads as TGTGCCAGCAGCCTGGTTCGTGGCTACACCTTC.

The DNA for the CDR3 is TGTGCCAGCAGCTTAACAGGGTTGAACTATGGCTACACCTTC. This codes for CASSLTGLNYGYTF. The chain joins TRBV7-9 to TRBJ1-2; a possible D gene is TRBD1 (6 bases). Germline V gene sequence: CDR1 SEHNR, CDR2 FQNEAQ (reference sequence). The CDR3 has 14 residues. Trimming shortened V by 2 bases and J by 2 bases, and 9 bases separated the two germline ends.

This clone was picked up a small number of times. CDR3 in DNA: TGTGCCAGCAGTTACGTGGCAGACTATGGCTACACCTTC. The encoded protein is CASSYVADYGYTF. This chain connects TRBV6-5 to TRBJ1-2, with no clear D. Trimming removed 2 bases from V and 3 bases from J, with 7 bases in between. Germline V lookup: CDR1 MNHEY, CDR2 SVGAGI. This CDR3 comprises 13 residues.

The table lists this clone with a few counts. The V and J genes are TRBV11-2 and TRBJ1-4; tentative D call: TRBD1 (6 bases). Germline V CDR1 and CDR2: SGHAT, FQNNGV. V was shortened by 5 bases and J by 8 bases, with 15 bases between the two germline ends. The CDR3 has 14 residues. The CDR3 here is CASSTTGTSEKLFF. The CDR3 DNA follows: TGTGCCAGCAGCACAACAGGGACCAGCGAAAAACTGTTTTTT.

The chain has TRBV5-1 and TRBJ2-7; TRBD2 is a possible D gene (5 bases). Germline lookup yields CDR1 SGHRS and CDR2 YFSETQ. CDR3 length equals 16 residues. The germline V and J ends were trimmed by 5 bases and 7 bases, with 25 bases remaining between them. The CDR3 protein is CASSPGRQSTTREQYF. Here the CDR3 DNA reads TGCGCCAGCAGTCCAGGCCGGCAATCGACTACTCGGGAGCAGTACTTC.

The rearrangement links TRBV6-1 to TRBJ2-3; 8 nucleotides match TRBD1. This CDR3 has 14 residues. Germline trimming cut 8 bases from V and 2 bases from J; bases unmatched to any gene: 6. CDR1 MNHNS and CDR2 SASEGT come from the germline V gene. In DNA form, the CDR3 reads TGTGCCAGCGGAAGGACAGGGATCACAGATACGCAGTATTTT. Protein product: CASGRTGITDTQYF.

The V gene is TRBV11-2, the J gene TRBJ2-5, with D possibly TRBD2 on 5 matching bases. Trimming shortened V by 3 bases and J by 5 bases, and 19 bases separated the two germline ends. Germline lookup yields CDR1 SGHAT and CDR2 FQNNGV. This CDR3 spans 16 amino acids. The CDR3 DNA reads as TGTGCCAGCAGCTTTATGCTCGGGTTGACGGGGGAGACCCAGTACTTC. This codes for CASSFMLGLTGETQYF. Full variable domain (missing parts from reference TRBV11-2 and TRBJ2-5): EAGVAQSPRYKIIEKRQSVAFWCNPISGHATLYWYQQILGQGPKLLIQFQNNGVVDDSQLPKDRFSAERLKGVDSTLKIQPAKLEDSAVYLCASSFMLGLTGETQYFGPGTRLLVL.

This clone came up once. The CDR3 is CASSWGGRLNQPQHF. The CDR3 DNA reads TGTGCCAGCAGCTGGGGCGGACGGCTGAATCAGCCCCAGCATTTT. The V call is TRBV5-5, the J call TRBJ1-5; TRBD1 might be the D (5 bases). CDR1 is SGHKS, CDR2 YYEKEE, per germline (reference sequence). Trimming took off 3 bases at V and 4 bases at J, with 14 bases between the two ends. This CDR3 contains 15 residues. The whole variable domain, filled in from reference TRBV5-5 and TRBJ1-5, reads DAGVTQSPTHLIKTRGQQVTLRCSPISGHKSVSWYQQVLGQGPQFIFQYYEKEERGRGNFPDRFSARQFPNYSSELNVNALLLGDSALYLCASSWGGRLNQPQHFGDGTRLSIL.

The chain links TRBV27 to TRBJ1-5; D is ambiguous. CDR1 and CDR2 (germline): MNHEY, SMNVEV (reference sequence). The CDR3 loop spans 14 amino acids. V was pared by 1 base and J by 4 bases, with 8 bases between. The CDR3 sequence: CASSLLGENQPQHF. For the CDR3, the DNA is TGTGCCAGCAGTTTATTGGGCGAGAATCAGCCCCAGCATTTT.

This sequence joins TRBV5-1 and TRBJ2-1; D is unclear. From germline, CDR1 is SGHRS and CDR2 YFSETQ. With 0 bases removed from V and 9 bases from J, the gap between germline ends came to 13 bases. CDR3 length: 14 residues. CDR3 loop: CASSLVSTRSEQFF. The CDR3 nucleotides read TGCGCCAGCAGCTTGGTCTCGACCCGAAGTGAGCAGTTCTTC.

The V and J genes are TRBV5-8 and TRBJ1-5; D is unclear. The CDR3 has 12 residues. Per the germline V gene, CDR1 is SGHTS and CDR2 is YDEGEE. Deletions cut 8 bases from V and 4 bases from J, with 10 bases between. The CDR3 spells CASSKWNQPQHF. The CDR3 nucleotides are TGTGCCAGTAGCAAATGGAATCAGCCCCAGCATTTT.

This rearrangement joins TRBV25-1 to TRBJ2-1; TRBD1 is a possible D gene (6 bases). CDR1 MGHDK and CDR2 SYGVNS come from the germline V gene. Trimming pared 1 base from V and 8 bases from J, leaving 24 bases between. There are 18 residues in the CDR3. The CDR3, as DNA: TGTGCCAGCAGTGAATGGGTCACCCGGGACACCTCCACGCATGAGCAGTTCTTC. This encodes CASSEWVTRDTSTHEQFF.

This chain uses TRBV6-4 with TRBJ2-7; 10 bases align to TRBD1. The CDR3 is 13 residues long. Germline lookup yields CDR1 MRHNA and CDR2 SNTAGT. J was trimmed by 6 bases and V by 6 bases; bases with no gene match: 5. The CDR3 region has the DNA TGTGCCAGCAGCCCGACAGGGGGCCGCGAGCAGTACTTC. Amino acid sequence: CASSPTGGREQYF.

V and J are TRBV7-2 and TRBJ2-4, with D possibly being TRBD2 (5 bases). Deletions cut 3 bases from V and 6 bases from J, with 15 bases between. Looked up from germline, CDR1 is SGHTA and CDR2 is FQGNSA. This CDR3 comprises 15 residues. The CDR3 sequence is CASSLVSGERNIQYF. In DNA, the CDR3 is TGTGCCAGCAGCTTGGTATCCGGGGAGAGAAACATTCAGTACTTC.

The CDR3 protein is CASSMEGLIGLYSNQPQHF. The CDR3 nucleotides are TGTGCCAGTAGTATGGAGGGGTTAATCGGGCTTTATAGCAATCAGCCCCAGCATTTT. The chain combines TRBV19 with TRBJ1-5; possibly TRBD1 for D (5 bases). With 3 bases removed from V and 0 bases from J, the gap between germline ends came to 21 bases. CDR1 and CDR2 (germline): LNHDA, SQIVND (reference sequence). The CDR3 spans 19 residues.

The rearrangement uses TRBV19 and TRBJ1-5, with D unresolved. The length of the CDR3 is 12 residues. Trimming left V 8 bases short and J 6 bases short, with 11 bases between. CDR1 LNHDA and CDR2 SQIVND come from the germline V gene (reference sequence). The CDR3 is CASAGVRQPQHF. The DNA of the CDR3 is TGTGCCAGTGCTGGAGTTCGTCAGCCCCAGCATTTT. The full variable domain, in which reference TRBV19 and TRBJ1-5 provide the parts outside the CDR3, is DGGITQSPKYLFRKEGQNVTLSCEQNLNHDAMYWYRQDPGQGLRLIYYSQIVNDFQKGDIAEGYSVSREKKESFPLTVTSAQKNPTAFYLCASAGVRQPQHFGDGTRLSIL.

This clone was recorded a few times. V is TRBV2 and J is TRBJ1-1; D might be TRBD1 (6 bases). The length of the CDR3 is 12 residues. V was cut by 7 bases and J by 4 bases, with 10 bases left in between. Germline CDR1 reads SNHLY; CDR2 reads FYNNEI. CDR3 protein: CASIWTATEAFF. The CDR3 DNA follows: TGTGCCAGCATCTGGACAGCCACTGAAGCTTTCTTT.

The chain combines TRBV7-9 with TRBJ1-2, with TRBD1 as a possible D gene (5 bases). Trimming took 3 bases from V and 7 from J, leaving 18 bases between them. CDR1 and CDR2 (germline): SEHNR, FQNEAQ (reference sequence). The length of the CDR3 is 15 residues. This CDR3 is CASSFRAQTGGGYTF. The CDR3 coding sequence is TGTGCCAGCAGCTTTCGGGCTCAAACAGGAGGTGGCTACACCTTC.

This chain joins TRBV7-9 and TRBJ1-5, with D unclear. The CDR3 length is 15 residues. Trimming took off 0 bases at V and 0 bases at J, with 6 bases between the two ends. Germline assignment: CDR1 SEHNR and CDR2 FQNEAQ (reference sequence). CDR3 nucleotides: TGTGCCAGCAGCTTAGCCGAAGATAGCAATCAGCCCCAGCATTTT. Its translation is CASSLAEDSNQPQHF.